This T cell receptor (beta chain) was profiled in a study of blood T cell repertoires in COVID-19. Study-wide context: Sites across the United States, Italy and Spain contributed samples from acute and convalescent COVID-19.

In the source study's methods: For nucleated cells, counts were estimated from reference gene primer amplification. TCRdb's copy holds only in-frame clones and misses some; the assay was immunoSEQ multiplex PCR. V and J calls and clone size come straight from that table; D and trimming were deduced from the DNA. The sample records roughly 63,000 clones, 85% to 90% being singletons. CDR1 is SGHTA and CDR2 is FQGNSA in the germline V gene. Unmatched junction bases numbered 12, after V lost 5 bases and J lost 3 bases. This CDR3 has 16 residues. The rearrangement links TRBV7-2 to TRBJ1-1; 7 nucleotides line up with TRBD1. The source of this sequence is a man aged 45-65 years with acute or convalescent COVID-19. Material: peripheral blood. The CDR3 DNA sequence: TGTGCCAGCAGCCCTAGAAAGGACAGGCCGGACACTGAAGCTTTCTTT. Protein product: CASSPRKDRPDTEAFF.